This paragraph covers one TCR beta chain sequence. Its antigen remains undetermined. Base-call qualities are not available, and no considerably larger clone is one nucleotide away. Instrument used: Illumina HiSeq 1500. The public reads were reanalyzed by TCRdb: fastp trimming at Q25, MiXCR alignment, in-frame beta chains only. Every entry covers one CDR3 protein and lists the most common genes and DNA from its rows. Recorded for this sample are approximately 76,000 distinct CDR3 sequences; approximately 39% of them occurred a single time. In total, the top ten clones hold about 92% of the sample. The sample comes from a study of T cell repertoires in cytomegalovirus infection (dated by TCRdb to about 2019). Broadly, across the study: Peptide stimulations targeted recently identified HLA-C-restricted CMV epitopes, whose presentation resists viral immunomodulation, together with well-studied HLA-B-restricted epitopes. The HLA type of each donor mattered for the analysis, because public TCR beta signatures pointed to carriage of CMV infection along with the matching HLA type.

Taken with the paper, the label for treatment or condition translates to: in vitro stimulation with specific CMV peptide epitopes to enrich CMV-specific T cells. From cysteine to phenylalanine, the CDR3 is 15 amino acids long. Just the 45-base CDR3 DNA is kept, in frame starting at base 1. CDR1 and CDR2 (DFQATT, SNEGSKA) derive from the germline V gene (reference sequence). The trim is 3 bases for V and 7 bases for J, with a gap of 20 bases between the germline ends. Broad study findings and their caveats: The ex vivo response was dominated by HLA-C-restricted CMV-specific TCR beta clonotypes, which also provided the single most frequent clonotype in two of eight donors. In both this cohort and an independent approximately 400-donor cohort, the cumulative frequency of public TCR beta family members distinguished carriers of CMV infection plus the relevant HLA type.

This sequence was found in a human donor in good health (CMV status not recorded). Some clones in this sample may be carry-over from other donors' samples. Material: CD8+ T cells from cultured PBMCs, obtained from culture after CMV antigen stimulation. In this chain, TRBV20-1 is recombined with TRBJ2-3; the D gene is perhaps TRBD1, on 6 matching bases. The CDR3 protein: CSASEPGTFLNTQYF. The sequenced DNA is TGCAGTGCTAGTGAACCCGGGACATTCCTGAATACGCAGTATTTT.